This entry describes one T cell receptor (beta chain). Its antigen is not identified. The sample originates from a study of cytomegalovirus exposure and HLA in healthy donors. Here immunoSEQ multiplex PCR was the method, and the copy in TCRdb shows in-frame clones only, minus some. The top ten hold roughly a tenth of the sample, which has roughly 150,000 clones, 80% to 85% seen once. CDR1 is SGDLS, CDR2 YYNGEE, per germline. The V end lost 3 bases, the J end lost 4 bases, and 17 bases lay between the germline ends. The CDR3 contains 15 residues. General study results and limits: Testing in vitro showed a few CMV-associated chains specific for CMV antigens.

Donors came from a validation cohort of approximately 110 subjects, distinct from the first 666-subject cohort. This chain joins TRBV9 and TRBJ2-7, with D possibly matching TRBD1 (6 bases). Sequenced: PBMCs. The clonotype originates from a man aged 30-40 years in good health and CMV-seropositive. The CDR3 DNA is TGTGCCAGCAGCGAACGACAGGACCCCCTATACGAGCAGTACTTC. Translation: CASSERQDPLYEQYF.